The source of this T cell receptor (beta chain) is a study of blood T cells in healthy people across ages. The CDR3 sequence is 14 residues long. Germline V CDR1 and CDR2: SGHVS, FNYEAQ. The ends were cut back, 0 bases at V and 6 bases at J, with 9 bases in the middle. Using a J-beta primer mix together with a sample-barcoded 5' primer, a second PCR was run for roughly 6 to 12 cycles. Using its own MiXCR run on the 5' RACE reads, TCRdb lists one record per CDR3 protein. The repertoire holds about 590,000 distinct CDR3 sequences, with under 30% as singletons. Healthy individuals of Caucasian origin from Russia, aged 6 to 90, served as donors. Every sample yielded at least 6.5 million isolated PBMCs.

V and J are TRBV7-6 and TRBJ1-5, with D perhaps TRBD1 (5 bases). This receptor was obtained from a woman older than 75 in good health. Sequencing input: blood. The CDR3 coding sequence is TGTGCCAGCAGCTTAGCCCAGGGTAGTCAGCCCCAGCATTTT. It codes for CASSLAQGSQPQHF.